These T cell receptor beta chains were read from a single sample in a study of identical twins. TCRdb re-analysed the 5' RACE reads in MiXCR, keeping a single row per CDR3 protein. The sample lists approximately 630,000 distinct CDR3 sequences, roughly 7.1% occurring once. In addition, the sample was reused for a study of yellow fever vaccine responses in identical twins.

Sequenced sample: PBMCs. The origin of the receptors is a woman aged 18-29 years in good health. Both conserved end residues are part of each CDR3. A D gene is named only where the DNA matches it firmly. Some rows have no size entry. The others give once, few or many, or a class for an expanded clone.

length	V	D	size	J	CDR3	DNA
13	TRBV11-2	TRBD1	many	TRBJ1-2	CASRPRTGNGYTF	TGTGCCAGCAGACCGCGGACAGGGAATGGCTACACCTTC
15	TRBV20-1	TRBD2	many	TRBJ2-1	CSAPSGVAGYGEQFF	TGCAGTGCCCCCTCGGGGGTAGCGGGATATGGTGAGCAGTTCTTC
16	TRBV5-1	TRBD2	few	TRBJ2-3	CASSSETSTSRDTQYF	TGCGCCAGCAGCTCTGAGACTAGCACTTCTAGAGATACGCAGTATTTT
13	TRBV29-1	TRBD2	many	TRBJ2-7	CSARTSGPYEQYF	TGCAGCGCTCGGACTAGCGGTCCCTACGAGCAGTACTTC
19	TRBV11-1	TRBD2	-	TRBJ2-5	CASSLERSGGPTPQETQYF	TGTGCCAGCAGCTTAGAGCGGAGCGGGGGCCCCACACCCCAAGAGACCCAGTACTTC
16	TRBV3-1	TRBD2	few	TRBJ2-5	CASSQPKTSGRETQYF	TGTGCCAGCAGCCAACCTAAAACTAGCGGGCGAGAGACCCAGTACTTC
13	TRBV10-2	-	few	TRBJ1-2	CASAGRDDYGYTF	TGCGCCAGCGCGGGGAGGGACGACTATGGCTACACCTTC
14	TRBV2	-	-	TRBJ1-1	CASEKQGVRTEAFF	TGTGCCAGCGAAAAGCAGGGAGTTCGGACTGAAGCTTTCTTT
17	TRBV28	-	-	TRBJ2-1	CASSPEGEPVSFNEQFF	TGTGCCAGCAGTCCCGAGGGAGAGCCGGTCTCCTTCAATGAGCAGTTCTTC
13	TRBV2	-	-	TRBJ1-5	CASSEVGGEPQHF	TGTGCCAGCAGTGAGGTCGGGGGTGAGCCCCAGCATTTT
13	TRBV20-1	-	-	TRBJ2-7	CSARVTANNEQYF	TGCAGTGCTAGAGTGACGGCCAATAACGAGCAGTACTTC
16	TRBV6-1	-	many	TRBJ1-2	CASSSNGGDRNYGYTF	TGTGCCAGCAGTAGCAACGGGGGAGATCGAAACTATGGCTACACCTTC
14	TRBV29-1	-	many	TRBJ1-1	CSASGIQVDTEAFF	TGCAGCGCATCCGGGATCCAGGTTGACACTGAAGCTTTCTTT
14	TRBV25-1	TRBD1	-	TRBJ2-7	CASKQTGGLYEQYF	TGTGCCAGCAAGCAGACAGGGGGCTTATACGAGCAGTACTTC
13	TRBV20-1	-	few	TRBJ2-5	CSAPGGGKETQYF	TGCAGTGCCCCAGGAGGGGGCAAGGAGACCCAGTACTTC
16	TRBV4-2	-	-	TRBJ2-3	CASTKGAGDRTDTQYF	TGTGCCAGCACAAAAGGGGCAGGGGACCGCACAGATACGCAGTATTTT
17	TRBV3-1	TRBD2	many	TRBJ2-3	CASSQEVLGGGGDTQYF	TGTGCCAGCAGCCAAGAGGTTTTGGGCGGGGGGGGTGATACGCAGTATTTT
14	TRBV5-1	TRBD1	-	TRBJ2-7	CASSLGDSAYEQYF	TGCGCCAGCAGCTTGGGGGACAGTGCCTACGAGCAGTACTTC
12	TRBV10-3	-	many	TRBJ2-3	CAIRSGTDTQYF	TGTGCCATCCGGAGTGGCACAGATACGCAGTATTTT
18	TRBV11-1	-	-	TRBJ2-6	CASSLAQSGRAGANVLTF	TGTGCCAGCAGCTTAGCCCAGTCGGGCAGGGCTGGGGCCAACGTCCTGACTTTC
13	TRBV20-1	-	-	TRBJ2-5	CSARGWGVETQYF	TGCAGTGCGAGAGGGTGGGGGGTGGAGACCCAGTACTTC
17	TRBV20-1	TRBD2	few	TRBJ2-3	CSARDPGLAGSTDTQYF	TGCAGTGCTAGAGATCCCGGACTAGCGGGGAGCACAGATACGCAGTATTTT